This TCR beta chain was retrieved from a study of vaccination and CD4 T cells after COVID-19. Background on the study: Investigators took post-vaccine samples a median roughly 73 days after dose two, within a range of 14 to 241. Overlapping peptides of the spike proteins of SARS-CoV-2, HCoV-NL63, HCoV-OC43 and HCoV-229E were used for cell stimulation.

Treatment defined: 10-day PBMC culture with coronavirus spike peptide pools or control peptides (ViraFEST assay). TCRs were sequenced by ViraFEST after antigen-specific T cells had been expanded with peptide pools. Cells received half-medium changes with fresh IL-2 medium on days 3 and 7. This CDR3 has 13 residues. Germline V gene sequence: CDR1 MNHNS, CDR2 SASEGT. V lost 8 bases, J lost 6 bases, and 15 bases lay in between. This clonotype was observed a few times. Its matching antigen is unknown. Sequenced with the Oncomine TCR Beta short-read assay was DNA taken from cultured CD4+ T cells. Each CDR3 protein is one row after TCRdb ran MiXCR on the PCR reads. The sample lists over 6,500 distinct CDR3 sequences; 22% were seen once.

The specimen was CD4+ T cells from blood, cultured in vitro, collected after SARS-CoV-2 vaccination. The V and J genes are TRBV6-1 and TRBJ2-3; the D gene could be TRBD1 or TRBD2 (5 bases each). The receptor was derived from a human donor who had recovered from COVID-19. CDR3 coding DNA: TGTGCCAGCCTAGGTTATCGGGACGATACGCAGTATTTT. As protein: CASLGYRDDTQYF.